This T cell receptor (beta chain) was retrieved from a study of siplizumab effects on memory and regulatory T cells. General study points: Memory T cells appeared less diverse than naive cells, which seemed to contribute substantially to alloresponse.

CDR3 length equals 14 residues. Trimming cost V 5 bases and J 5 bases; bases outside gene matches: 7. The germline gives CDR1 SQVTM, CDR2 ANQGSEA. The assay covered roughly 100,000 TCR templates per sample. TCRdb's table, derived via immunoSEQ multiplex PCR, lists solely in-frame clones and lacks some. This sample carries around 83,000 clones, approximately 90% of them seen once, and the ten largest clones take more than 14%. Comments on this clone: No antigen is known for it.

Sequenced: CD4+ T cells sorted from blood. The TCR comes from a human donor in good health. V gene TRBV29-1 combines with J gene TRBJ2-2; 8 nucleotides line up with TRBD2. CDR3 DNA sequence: TGCAGCGTTCGGGCGGGAGGCGGGACCGGGGAGCTGTTTTTT. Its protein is CSVRAGGGTGELFF.